A single sample gave rise to the 9 T cell receptor beta chains below, sequenced in a study of CD8+CD57+ T cells in acquired aplastic anemia. Genomic DNA, serving as template, underwent TCR beta VDJ and CDR3 profiling. TCRdb re-called the reads through MiXCR, storing one row per CDR3 protein. There are about 470,000 distinct CDR3 sequences in the sample; about a third occur only once, and around 0.82% lies in the top ten. Sequencing involved patients with CD8+CD57+ cell expansion previously shown by flow cytometry. The sequenced sample was sorted CD4+, CD8+, or CD8+CD57+ T cells (not recorded which) from PBMCs. The receptors were sampled from a human donor with aplastic anemia.

The sample holds a few counts of this clonotype. This sequence joins TRBV9 and TRBJ1-4, with 10 bases identical to TRBD1. V trimming: 4 bases; J trimming: 3 bases; junction bases outside the gene matches: 9. The CDR3 totals 17 residues. Per the germline V gene, CDR1 is SGDLS and CDR2 is YYNGEE. The CDR3: CASSPSGGTGANEKLFF. The CDR3 bases are TGTGCCAGCAGCCCCTCAGGAGGGACAGGGGCTAATGAAAAACTGTTTTTT. The full variable domain, its missing parts supplied by reference TRBV9 and TRBJ1-4, is DSGVTQTPKHLITATGQRVTLRCSPRSGDLSVYWYQQSLDQGLQFLIQYYNGEERAKGNILERFSAQQFPDLHSELNLSSLELGDSALYFCASSPSGGTGANEKLFFGSGTQLSVL.

This clonotype is a singleton in its sample. Mismatch with germline at one junction end may stem from a read error. V and J are TRBV29-1 and TRBJ1-1; tentative D call: TRBD1 (6 bases). This CDR3 contains 13 residues. The germline V gene has CDR1 SQVTM and CDR2 ANQGSEA. CDR3 coding DNA: TGCAGCGTTGCAAGAGGACAGAACACTGAGGCTTTCTTT. It translates to CSVARGQNTEAFF.

The chain combines TRBV19 with TRBJ1-2, with TRBD1 matching 8 bases. V dropped 5 bases and J dropped 7; count of bases not matched to a gene: 12. The CDR3 length is 15 residues. Germline V gives CDR1 LNHDA, CDR2 SQIVND (reference sequence). The CDR3 sequence: CASSVRTGSAGGYTF. CDR3 in DNA: TGTGCCAGTAGTGTACGGACAGGGTCAGCAGGTGGCTACACCTTC.

The chain is built from TRBV19 and TRBJ1-1; the match to TRBD1 covers 7 bases. The CDR3 covers 16 residues. Trimming removed 5 bases from V and 0 bases from J; junction bases left unmatched: 9. Looked up from germline, CDR1 is LNHDA and CDR2 is SQIVND (reference sequence). The CDR3 reads CASSSPGGQMNTEAFF. The CDR3 coding sequence is TGTGCCAGTAGTTCCCCCGGGGGACAGATGAACACTGAAGCTTTCTTT.

This clonotype was found many times. This chain uses TRBV19 with TRBJ2-3; 10 nucleotides line up with TRBD2. CDR3 length: 15 amino acids. Germline V gene sequence: CDR1 LNHDA, CDR2 SQIVND (reference sequence). V lost 5 bases to trimming and J lost 5 bases; unmatched junction nucleotides: 7. Here the CDR3 reads CASSRSSGGEDTQYF. CDR3 DNA: TGTGCCAGTAGTCGATCTAGCGGGGGTGAAGATACGCAGTATTTT.

The gene calls are TRBV5-5 and TRBJ2-5, with 7 bases lining up with TRBD2. The junction had 8 bases not matched to a gene; V was cut back by 4 bases and J by 5 bases. Per the germline V gene, CDR1 is SGHKS and CDR2 is YYEKEE (reference sequence). The length of the CDR3 is 14 residues. The CDR3 DNA is TGTGCCAGCAGCAAAGGACGGCGGGGGGAGACCCAGTACTTC. It is translated as CASSKGRRGETQYF.

This clonotype was recorded many times. The V call is TRBV19, the J call TRBJ1-5; D is unresolved. The V end lost 3 bases, the J end lost 3 bases, and 15 bases lay between the germline ends. The CDR3 covers 16 residues. Looked up from germline, CDR1 is LNHDA and CDR2 is SQIVND (reference sequence). Here the CDR3 DNA reads TGTGCCAGTAGTATTGAGGGTGGGCGGTCCAATCAGCCCCAGCATTTT. It yields the protein CASSIEGGRSNQPQHF.

The chain couples TRBV12-3 or TRBV12-4 to TRBJ2-1; 7 bases line up with TRBD1. CDR3 size: 12 residues. The V segment lost 6 bases and the J segment 7 bases; nucleotides outside the gene matches: 3. Written as DNA, the CDR3 is TGTGCCAGCAGAACACAGGGGAATGAGCAGTTCTTC. Its translation: CASRTQGNEQFF.

Of note for this clonotype: At one end the junction does not follow the germline gene, possibly because of a read error. The chain recombines TRBV10-3 with TRBJ2-3; 7 positions agree with TRBD1. The CDR3 loop spans 14 amino acids. From germline, CDR1 is ENHRY and CDR2 SYGVKD. The CDR3 DNA reads as TGTGCCAGCAGTGAAGTACAGGGGTCAGATACGCAGTATTTT. Its translation: CASSEVQGSDTQYF.